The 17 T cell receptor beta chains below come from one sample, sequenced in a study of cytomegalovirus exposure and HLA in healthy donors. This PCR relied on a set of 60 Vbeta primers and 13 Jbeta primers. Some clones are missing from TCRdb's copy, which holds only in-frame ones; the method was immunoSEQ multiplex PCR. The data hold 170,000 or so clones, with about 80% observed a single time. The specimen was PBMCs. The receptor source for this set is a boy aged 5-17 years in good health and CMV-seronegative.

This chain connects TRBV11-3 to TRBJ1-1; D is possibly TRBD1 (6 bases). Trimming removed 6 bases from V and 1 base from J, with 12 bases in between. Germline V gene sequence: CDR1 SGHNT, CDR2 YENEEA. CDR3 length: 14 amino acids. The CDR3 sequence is CASSLGGGNTEAFF. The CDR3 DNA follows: TGTGCCAGCAGTCTGGGAGGGGGGAACACTGAAGCTTTCTTT.

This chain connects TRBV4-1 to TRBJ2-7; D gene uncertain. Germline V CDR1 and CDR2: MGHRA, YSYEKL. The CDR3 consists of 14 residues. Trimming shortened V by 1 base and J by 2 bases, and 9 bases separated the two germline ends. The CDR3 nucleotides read TGCGCCAGCAGCCAAGCACAGTTCACCTACGAGCAGTACTTC. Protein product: CASSQAQFTYEQYF.

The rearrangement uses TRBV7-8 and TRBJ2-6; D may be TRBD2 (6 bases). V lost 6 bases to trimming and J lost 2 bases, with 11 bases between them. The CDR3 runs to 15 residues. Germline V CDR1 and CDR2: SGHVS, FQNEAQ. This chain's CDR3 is CASSQREAGANVLTF. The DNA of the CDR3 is TGTGCCAGCAGTCAGAGGGAGGCTGGGGCCAACGTCCTGACTTTC.

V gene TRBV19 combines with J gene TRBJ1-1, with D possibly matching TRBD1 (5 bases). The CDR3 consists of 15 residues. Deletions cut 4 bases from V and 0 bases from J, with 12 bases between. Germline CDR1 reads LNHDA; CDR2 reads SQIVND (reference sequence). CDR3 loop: CASSTGDSMNTEAFF. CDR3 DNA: TGTGCCAGTAGTACAGGCGACAGTATGAACACTGAAGCTTTCTTT. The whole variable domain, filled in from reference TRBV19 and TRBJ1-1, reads DGGITQSPKYLFRKEGQNVTLSCEQNLNHDAMYWYRQDPGQGLRLIYYSQIVNDFQKGDIAEGYSVSREKKESFPLTVTSAQKNPTAFYLCASSTGDSMNTEAFFGQGTRLTVV.

CDR3 sequence reads: CASSDRQAWPTEQYF. The CDR3 DNA reads as TGTGCCAGCAGTGACCGCCAAGCGTGGCCTACTGAGCAGTACTTC. The rearrangement links TRBV2 to TRBJ2-7; D is unresolved. Trimming shortened V by 3 bases and J by 7 bases, and 19 bases separated the two germline ends. The CDR3 runs to 15 residues. Germline CDR1 SNHLY, CDR2 FYNNEI.

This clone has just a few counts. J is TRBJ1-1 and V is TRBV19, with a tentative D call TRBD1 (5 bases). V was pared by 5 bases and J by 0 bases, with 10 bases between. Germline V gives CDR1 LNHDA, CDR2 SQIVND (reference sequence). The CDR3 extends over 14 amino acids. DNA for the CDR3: TGTGCCAGTAGTCTTCCAGGGATGAACACTGAAGCTTTCTTT. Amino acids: CASSLPGMNTEAFF.

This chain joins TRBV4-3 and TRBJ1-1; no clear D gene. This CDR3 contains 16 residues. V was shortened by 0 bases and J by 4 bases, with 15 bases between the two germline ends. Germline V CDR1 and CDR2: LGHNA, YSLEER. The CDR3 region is CASSQEGWQEGTEAFF. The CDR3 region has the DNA TGCGCCAGCAGCCAAGAGGGTTGGCAGGAGGGCACTGAAGCTTTCTTT.

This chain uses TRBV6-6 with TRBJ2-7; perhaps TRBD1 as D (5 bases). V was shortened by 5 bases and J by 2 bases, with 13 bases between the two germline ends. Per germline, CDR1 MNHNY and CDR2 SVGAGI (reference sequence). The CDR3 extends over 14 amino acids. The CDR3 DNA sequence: TGTGCCAGCAGTCCCAGGGTAGGAACCTACGAGCAGTACTTC. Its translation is CASSPRVGTYEQYF.

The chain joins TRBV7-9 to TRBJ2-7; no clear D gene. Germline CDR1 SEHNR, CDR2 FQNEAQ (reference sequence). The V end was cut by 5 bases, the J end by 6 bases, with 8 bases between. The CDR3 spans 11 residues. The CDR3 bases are TGTGCCAGCAGCGCACGAGGCGAGCAGTACTTC. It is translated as CASSARGEQYF.

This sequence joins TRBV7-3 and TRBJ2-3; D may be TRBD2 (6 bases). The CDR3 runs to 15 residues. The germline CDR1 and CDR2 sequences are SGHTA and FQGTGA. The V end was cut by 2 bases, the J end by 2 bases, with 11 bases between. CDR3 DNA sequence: TGTGCCAGCAGCTTAGAGGGACTTACCACAGATACGCAGTATTTT. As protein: CASSLEGLTTDTQYF. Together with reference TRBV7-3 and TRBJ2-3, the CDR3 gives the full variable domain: GAGVSQTPSNKVTEKGKYVELRCDPISGHTALYWYRQSLGQGPEFLIYFQGTGAADDSGLPNDRFFAVRPEGSVSTLKIQRTERGDSAVYLCASSLEGLTTDTQYFGPGTRLTVL.

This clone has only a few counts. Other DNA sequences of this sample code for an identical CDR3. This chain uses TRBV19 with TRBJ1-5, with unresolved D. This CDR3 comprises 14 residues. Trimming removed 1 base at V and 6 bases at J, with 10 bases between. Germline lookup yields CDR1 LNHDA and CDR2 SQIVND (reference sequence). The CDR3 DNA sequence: TGTGCCAGTAGTATAGCGCTGCGGGGTCAGCCCCAGCATTTT. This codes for CASSIALRGQPQHF.

As DNA, the CDR3 is TGTGCCAGCAGTCCCCCGCTCCAGGGTATCGAGACCCAGTACTTC. This gives the protein CASSPPLQGIETQYF. This rearrangement joins TRBV13 to TRBJ2-5; possibly TRBD1 for D (5 bases). Between the trimmed V and J ends, which lost 6 bases and 5 bases, there was a span of 19 bases. CDR3 length equals 15 residues. Germline assignment: CDR1 PRHDT and CDR2 FYEKMQ (reference sequence).

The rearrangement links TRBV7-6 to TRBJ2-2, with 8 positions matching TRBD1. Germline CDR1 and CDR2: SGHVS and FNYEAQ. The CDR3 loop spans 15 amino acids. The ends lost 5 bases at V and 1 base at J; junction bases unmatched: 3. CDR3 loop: CASSTGQGNTGELFF. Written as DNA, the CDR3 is TGTGCCAGCAGCACAGGACAGGGGAACACCGGGGAGCTGTTTTTT.

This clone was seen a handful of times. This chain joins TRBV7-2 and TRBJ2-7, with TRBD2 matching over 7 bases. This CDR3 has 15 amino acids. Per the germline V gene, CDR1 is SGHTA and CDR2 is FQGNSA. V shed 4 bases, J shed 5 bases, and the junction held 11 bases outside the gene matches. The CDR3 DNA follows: TGTGCCAGCAGCTCAGCCCCGGGACTAACTGACGAGCAGTACTTC. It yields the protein CASSSAPGLTDEQYF.

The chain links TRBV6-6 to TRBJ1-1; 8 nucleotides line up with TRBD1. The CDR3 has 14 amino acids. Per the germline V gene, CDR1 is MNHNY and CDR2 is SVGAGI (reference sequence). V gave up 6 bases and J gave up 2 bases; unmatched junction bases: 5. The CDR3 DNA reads TGTGCCAGCAGCCCCGACAGGGGAAACACTGAAGCTTTCTTT. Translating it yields CASSPDRGNTEAFF.

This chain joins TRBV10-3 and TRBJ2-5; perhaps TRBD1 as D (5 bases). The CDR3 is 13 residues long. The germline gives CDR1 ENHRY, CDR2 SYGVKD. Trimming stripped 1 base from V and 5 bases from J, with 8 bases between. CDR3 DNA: TGTGCCATCAGTGAGTGGGGCCGGGAGACCCAGTACTTC. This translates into CAISEWGRETQYF.

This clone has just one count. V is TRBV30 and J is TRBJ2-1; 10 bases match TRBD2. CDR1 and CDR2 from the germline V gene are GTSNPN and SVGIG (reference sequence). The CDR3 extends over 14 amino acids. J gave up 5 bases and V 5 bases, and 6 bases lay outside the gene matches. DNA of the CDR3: TGTGCCTGGTGCTTCCTAGCGGGAGACAATGAGCAGTTCTTC. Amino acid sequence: CAWCFLAGDNEQFF.